Given below is one T cell receptor beta chain in context. Its antigen is as yet unknown. The assay looked at some 9.8 x 10^4 TCR templates in each sample. The protocol was immunoSEQ multiplex PCR, while the TCRdb copy is restricted to in-frame clones and leaves out a portion. Here the sample spans about 68,000 clones, about 92% being singletons. These data originate in a study of siplizumab effects on memory and regulatory T cells. Findings and caveats of the study: The naive T cell population seemed more diverse than memory cells and seemed a major contributor to the alloresponse. Siplizumab, the agent tested, significantly reduced alloreactive sequences traceable to unstimulated CD4+ memory cells. Roughly 80-97% of dividing CD4+ or CD8+ clones were without an attributable naive or memory phenotype.

CDR3 size: 13 residues. The ends were cut back, 4 bases at V and 7 bases at J, with 13 bases in the middle. Germline V gene data show CDR1 as MNHEY and CDR2 as SVGAGI. Material: CD8+ T cells sorted from blood. The chain combines TRBV6-5 with TRBJ1-2; D ambiguous. This receptor was obtained from a human donor in good health. Here the CDR3 reads CASSLGGVGGYTF. As DNA, the CDR3 is TGTGCCAGCAGTTTGGGCGGGGTCGGTGGCTACACCTTC.